This TCR beta chain was documented in a study of CD8+ T cells in alopecia areata. Extracted from the samples, RNA was reverse transcribed into cDNA to serve as the sequencing template. Generated by immunoSEQ multiplex PCR, the TCRdb table keeps only in-frame clones and is missing some. Found here are about 140,000 clones, 50% to 60% of them singletons; the top ten hold about 4.4%. CDR3 length equals 15 residues. V gave up 2 bases and J gave up 3 bases; unmatched junction bases: 5. The germline gives CDR1 KGHSH, CDR2 LQKENI. Comment on this clone: The antigen remains unidentified.

Study findings and constraints: Compared with normal scalp, lesional scalp had higher clonality and more expanded CD8+ clones.

This rearrangement joins TRBV18 to TRBJ2-7, with 9 nucleotides matching TRBD2. Sequencing was performed on CD4+ T cells sorted from blood. The receptor was isolated from a human donor in good health. The CDR3 sequence: CASSPTGTSIYEQYF. The CDR3 DNA follows: TGTGCCAGCTCACCAACCGGGACTAGCATCTACGAGCAGTACTTC.